The 28 T cell receptor beta chains presented below share a single source sample, sequenced in a study of blood T cells in healthy people across ages. Sample-barcoded 5' priming and a J-beta primer mix drove a second PCR of roughly 7 to 11 cycles. TCRdb independently ran MiXCR on the 5' RACE reads; one entry per CDR3 protein. Altogether a few hundred thousand distinct CDR3 sequences are present, about half being singletons, with the ten largest covering approximately 51%. The sample comprised blood. The source of these receptors is a man in his 60s in good health.

This chain joins TRBV5-1 and TRBJ2-5; TRBD1 matches at 9 bases. Trimming cost V 3 bases and J 5 bases; bases outside gene matches: 2. Germline V gene data show CDR1 as SGHRS and CDR2 as YFSETQ. The CDR3 loop spans 13 amino acids. The CDR3 region has the DNA TGCGCCAGCAGCTACGACAGGGGGGAGACCCAGTACTTC. It encodes CASSYDRGETQYF.

On this clonotype: The junction differs from germline at one of its ends, possibly a read error. V gene TRBV7-7 combines with J gene TRBJ2-3; D may be TRBD1 or TRBD2 (5 bases each). This CDR3 has 15 residues. CDR1 SSHAT and CDR2 FNYEAQ come from the germline V gene (reference sequence). The CDR3 nucleotides read TGTGCTAGCAGCCGGACAACATCTAGCACAGGTACGCAGTATTTT. Its protein is CASSRTTSSTGTQYF.

For this clonotype: This may stem from a read error, because a much larger clone lies one nucleotide away. In DNA form, the CDR3 reads TGTGCCAGCAGCCAAGTCGGCGGGAGGGCCATGTGTGAGCAGTTCTTC. This encodes CASSQVGGRAMCEQFF. The chain carries TRBV3-1 and TRBJ2-1; TRBD2 matches at 9 bases. The J segment lost 9 bases and the V segment lost 1 base, leaving 10 bases of the junction unmatched. This CDR3 comprises 16 residues. From germline, CDR1 is LGHDT and CDR2 YNNKEL (reference sequence).

The J gene is TRBJ2-1, the V gene TRBV12-3 or TRBV12-4; D is unresolved. V shed 7 bases and J shed 6 bases, with 16 bases lying between them. This CDR3 comprises 14 residues. The CDR3 loop reads CASNAILGGNEQFF. The DNA for the CDR3 is TGTGCCAGCAACGCAATCCTAGGCGGCAATGAGCAGTTCTTC.

The chain is built from TRBV6-4 and TRBJ2-6; 8 positions match TRBD1. Germline V CDR1 and CDR2: MRHNA, SNTAGT. The CDR3 sequence is 19 residues long. V shed 0 bases, J shed 0 bases, and the junction held 7 bases outside the gene matches. The CDR3 reads CASSDSAGGRGSGANVLTF. The CDR3 region has the DNA TGTGCCAGCAGTGACTCGGCAGGGGGCCGTGGCTCTGGGGCCAACGTCCTGACTTTC.

At least ten counts were recorded for this clonotype. This sequence joins TRBV7-2 and TRBJ2-3; D perhaps matches TRBD2 (5 bases). V was trimmed by 2 bases and J by 1 base, leaving 13 bases between them. Germline loops: CDR1 SGHTA, CDR2 FQGNSA. The CDR3 is made up of 16 amino acids. CDR3: CASSLFPGTRTDTQYF. The CDR3 DNA reads as TGTGCCAGCAGCTTATTCCCGGGAACCCGCACAGATACGCAGTATTTT.

The chain uses TRBV5-1 and TRBJ2-2; D perhaps matches TRBD2 (5 bases). Trimming stripped 4 bases from V and 4 bases from J, with 11 bases between. Germline-derived CDR1 and CDR2 are SGHRS and YFSETQ. This CDR3 has 14 amino acids. The CDR3 loop is CASSPKGVTGELFF. The CDR3 nucleotides read TGCGCCAGCAGCCCGAAGGGAGTCACCGGGGAGCTGTTTTTT.

This clonotype was recorded a few times. This chain uses TRBV20-1 with TRBJ2-3; TRBD2 aligns across 7 bases. Germline CDR1 is DFQATT and CDR2 is SNEGSKA (reference sequence). V shed 8 bases, J shed 0 bases, and the junction held 8 bases outside the gene matches. This CDR3 comprises 14 residues. CDR3 in DNA: TGCAGTACCCAAGGGAGGGCTAGCACAGATACGCAGTATTTT. As protein: CSTQGRASTDTQYF.

This chain joins TRBV20-1 and TRBJ2-7; D is unclear. Trimming took 2 bases from V and 3 from J, leaving 11 bases between them. Germline assignment: CDR1 DFQATT and CDR2 SNEGSKA (reference sequence). The CDR3 totals 13 residues. CDR3 residues: CSARSRFGYEQYF. DNA of the CDR3: TGCAGTGCTAGAAGCAGGTTTGGCTACGAGCAGTACTTC.

CDR3 bases: TGTGCCAGCAGCGGGGAGGGATCTAATATGGATACGCAGTATTTT. Translated: CASSGEGSNMDTQYF. This chain connects TRBV9 to TRBJ2-3, with 7 bases matching TRBD2. V was pared by 3 bases and J by 6 bases, with 10 bases of the junction left unmatched. Germline V gives CDR1 SGDLS, CDR2 YYNGEE. The CDR3 is 15 residues long.

The chain combines TRBV11-2 with TRBJ1-2; tentatively, D is TRBD1 (5 bases). This CDR3 has 14 residues. The V end lost 4 bases, the J end lost 8 bases, and 17 bases lay between the germline ends. Germline V CDR1 and CDR2: SGHAT, FQNNGV. Here the CDR3 reads CASSSPGREGGYTF. DNA of the CDR3: TGTGCCAGCAGCTCCCCAGGCAGGGAAGGAGGCTACACCTTC. The full variable domain, completed using reference TRBV11-2 and TRBJ1-2, is EAGVAQSPRYKIIEKRQSVAFWCNPISGHATLYWYQQILGQGPKLLIQFQNNGVVDDSQLPKDRFSAERLKGVDSTLKIQPAKLEDSAVYLCASSSPGREGGYTFGSGTRLTVV.

J is TRBJ2-4 and V is TRBV7-9; no reliable D call. The CDR3 consists of 13 residues. CDR1 is SEHNR and CDR2 is FQNEAQ in the germline V gene (reference sequence). Trimming cost V 7 bases and J 7 bases, with 14 bases left between them. CDR3 bases: TGTGCCAGCACCCATAGCAGTGGGAACATTCAGTACTTC. Translating it yields CASTHSSGNIQYF.

The rearrangement links TRBV11-3 to TRBJ2-1; D possibly corresponds to TRBD2 (6 bases). The ends were cut back, 1 base at V and 5 bases at J, with 12 bases in the middle. Germline-derived CDR1 and CDR2 are SGHNT and YENEEA. This CDR3 region has 15 residues. The CDR3 coding sequence is TGTGCCAGCAGCTTAGCCGGGAGAGTCGACAATGAGCAGTTCTTC. This gives the protein CASSLAGRVDNEQFF.

The rearrangement joins TRBV20-1 to TRBJ2-7; 11 bases fit TRBD1. The J segment lost 6 bases and the V segment lost 6 bases, leaving 10 bases of the junction unmatched. Germline CDR1 reads DFQATT; CDR2 reads SNEGSKA (reference sequence). The length of the CDR3 is 14 residues. The CDR3 nucleotides read TGCAGTGCCGAGGACGGACAGGGGGCGGGCGAGCAGTACTTC. Protein sequence: CSAEDGQGAGEQYF.

The V call is TRBV7-2, the J call TRBJ2-1, with D uncertain. Trimming left V 0 bases short and J 9 bases short, with 9 bases between. This CDR3 contains 13 residues. Germline V CDR1 and CDR2: SGHTA, FQGNSA. The CDR3 is CASSLADGSEQFF. The CDR3 nucleotides read TGTGCCAGCAGCTTAGCTGACGGTAGTGAGCAGTTCTTC.

This rearrangement joins TRBV5-1 to TRBJ1-4, with a possible D match to TRBD1 (6 bases). The CDR3 consists of 14 residues. CDR1 is SGHRS, CDR2 YFSETQ, per germline. The V end lost 0 bases, the J end lost 8 bases, and 11 bases lay between the germline ends. The CDR3 spells CASSLAPTGEKLFF. CDR3 sequence (DNA): TGCGCCAGCAGCTTGGCCCCAACAGGGGAAAAACTGTTTTTT. Full variable domain (outside the CDR3, taken from reference TRBV5-1 and TRBJ1-4): KAGVTQTPRYLIKTRGQQVTLSCSPISGHRSVSWYQQTPGQGLQFLFEYFSETQRNKGNFPGRFSGRQFSNSRSEMNVSTLELGDSALYLCASSLAPTGEKLFFGSGTQLSVL.

V and J are TRBV7-2 and TRBJ2-5; 8 nucleotides agree with TRBD1. This CDR3 spans 14 amino acids. V gave up 3 bases and J gave up 5 bases; unmatched junction bases: 5. The germline CDR1 and CDR2 sequences are SGHTA and FQGNSA. The CDR3 region is CASSFQGAWETQYF. In DNA form, the CDR3 reads TGTGCCAGCAGCTTCCAGGGGGCCTGGGAGACCCAGTACTTC.

The chain joins TRBV28 to TRBJ2-7; weak D call: TRBD1 (6 bases). V was pared by 2 bases and J by 6 bases, with 17 bases between. CDR3 length: 15 amino acids. The germline V gene has CDR1 MDHEN and CDR2 SYDVKM. CDR3 in DNA: TGTGCCAGCAGTTTAGGACAGTCCCGGACCTCCGAGCAGTACTTC. The encoded protein is CASSLGQSRTSEQYF.

This clonotype turned up a few times. J is TRBJ1-1 and V is TRBV3-1; tentative D call: TRBD1 (5 bases). V lost 2 bases and J 5 bases, leaving 6 bases between the germline ends. Germline values: CDR1 LGHDT, CDR2 YNNKEL (reference sequence). CDR3 length: 12 residues. The CDR3 here is CASSQQGTEAFF. The CDR3 nucleotides read TGTGCCAGCAGCCAACAGGGAACTGAAGCTTTCTTT.

This clonotype has a handful of counts. The gene calls are TRBV6-6 and TRBJ2-3; TRBD2 aligns across 9 bases. The V gene end was trimmed by 5 bases and the J gene end by 7 bases; junction bases not matched to a gene: 13. The CDR3 covers 16 residues. Germline V lookup: CDR1 MNHNY, CDR2 SVGAGI (reference sequence). In DNA form, the CDR3 reads TGTGCCAGCAGTCCCACGACTAGCGGTCCTCTTAATACGCAGTATTTT. Protein: CASSPTTSGPLNTQYF.

CDR3 DNA sequence: TGTGCCACCAGTGATGTGGGCAGAGAGAGAGCGCAGTTCTTC. Residues: CATSDVGRERAQFF. J is TRBJ2-1 and V is TRBV24-1, with D hard to call. V was trimmed by 3 bases and J by 12 bases, leaving 17 bases between them. This CDR3 contains 14 residues. From germline, CDR1 is KGHDR and CDR2 SFDVKD.

In the case of this clonotype: Germline is not matched at one junction end, which may reflect a read error. The rearrangement joins TRBV12-3 or TRBV12-4 to TRBJ2-7; 8 bases are shared with TRBD1. The CDR3 runs 12 residues. The CDR3 coding sequence is TGCGCCAGCACCTTGACAGGGGACGAGCAGTACTTC. Translating gives CASTLTGDEQYF.

The chain has TRBV20-1 and TRBJ1-1; 7 bases fit TRBD1. With V trimmed by 6 bases and J by 6 bases, 7 bases remained unmatched. CDR3 length equals 12 residues. Germline CDR1 is DFQATT and CDR2 is SNEGSKA (reference sequence). The CDR3 coding sequence is TGCAGTGCAGGGGGCAGGAGGGCTGAAGCTTTCTTT. It specifies CSAGGRRAEAFF.

This clonotype was recorded at least ten times. The chain recombines TRBV12-3 or TRBV12-4 with TRBJ1-1, with TRBD1 matching 8 bases. This CDR3 comprises 15 residues. After removal of 5 bases from V and 6 bases from J, the junction contained 11 bases not matched to a gene. The CDR3 here is CASSRDRRRGPEAFF. CDR3 DNA sequence: TGTGCCAGCAGTCGGGACAGGCGGCGGGGTCCTGAAGCTTTCTTT.

A single count supports this clonotype. The chain has TRBV20-1 and TRBJ1-6; maybe TRBD1 (6 bases). Per the germline V gene, CDR1 is DFQATT and CDR2 is SNEGSKA (reference sequence). The V gene lost 0 bases and the J gene lost 9 bases, with 12 bases spanning the gap. The CDR3 spans 14 residues. The DNA of the CDR3 is TGCAGTGCTAGAGAGGGGGCGGAGGGTTCACCCCTCCACTTT. Encoded protein: CSAREGAEGSPLHF.

This clonotype occurred a few times. A clone one base away is much larger, so this may be a read error. CDR3 DNA sequence: TGTGCCAGCCAGGGACGAGCGAGCTCCTACGAGCAGTACTTC. The encoded protein is CASQGRASSYEQYF. The chain combines TRBV27 with TRBJ2-7; TRBD1 or TRBD2 may be the D gene (5 bases each). This CDR3 is 14 amino acids long. Germline lookup yields CDR1 MNHEY and CDR2 SMNVEV (reference sequence). Trimming removed 8 bases at V and 0 bases at J, with 14 bases between.

About this clonotype itself: A much larger clonotype is one base distant, so this may be a read error. V is TRBV5-1 and J is TRBJ2-7; no firm D call. V was pared by 5 bases and J by 2 bases, with 17 bases between. Germline V gene lookup returns CDR1 SGHRS and CDR2 YFSETQ. The CDR3 sequence is 15 residues long. In DNA, the CDR3 is TGCGCCAGCAGGTCCAAGGCCTCCCGAACCTACGAGCAGTACTTC. This encodes CASRSKASRTYEQYF.

The J gene is TRBJ1-4, the V gene TRBV4-3, with 8 bases that match TRBD1. Germline V gives CDR1 LGHNA, CDR2 YSLEER. J lost 7 bases, V lost 0 bases, and 13 bases had no gene match. CDR3 size: 18 residues. DNA of the CDR3: TGCGCCAGCAGCCAAGATTCGGCAGGGGGCTTTTCTAGTGAAAAACTGTTTTTT. It encodes CASSQDSAGGFSSEKLFF.